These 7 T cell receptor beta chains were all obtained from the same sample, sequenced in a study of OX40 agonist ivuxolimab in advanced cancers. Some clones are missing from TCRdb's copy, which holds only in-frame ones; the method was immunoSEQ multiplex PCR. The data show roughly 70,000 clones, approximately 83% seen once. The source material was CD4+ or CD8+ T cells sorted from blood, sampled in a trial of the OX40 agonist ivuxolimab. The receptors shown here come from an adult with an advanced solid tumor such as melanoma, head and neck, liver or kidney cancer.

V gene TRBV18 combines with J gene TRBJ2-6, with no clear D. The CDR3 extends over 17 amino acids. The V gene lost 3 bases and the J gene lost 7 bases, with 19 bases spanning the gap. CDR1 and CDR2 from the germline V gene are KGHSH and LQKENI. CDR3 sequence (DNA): TGTGCCAGCTCACCTTTGACCCTTCGTTCTCACGCCAACGTCCTGACTTTC. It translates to CASSPLTLRSHANVLTF.

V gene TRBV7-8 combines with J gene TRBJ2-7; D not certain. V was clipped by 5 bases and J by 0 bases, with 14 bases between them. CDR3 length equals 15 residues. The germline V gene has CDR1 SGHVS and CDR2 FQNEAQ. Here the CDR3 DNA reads TGTGCCAGCAGCCCACACCTCTCGGGCTCCTACGAGCAGTACTTC. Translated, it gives CASSPHLSGSYEQYF.

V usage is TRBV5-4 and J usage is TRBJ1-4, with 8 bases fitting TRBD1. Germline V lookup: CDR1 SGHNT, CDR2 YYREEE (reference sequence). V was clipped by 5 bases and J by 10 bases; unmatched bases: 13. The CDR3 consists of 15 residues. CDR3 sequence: CASRTTGGGSGKLFF. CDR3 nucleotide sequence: TGTGCCAGCAGAACCACAGGGGGGGGATCCGGAAAACTGTTTTTT.

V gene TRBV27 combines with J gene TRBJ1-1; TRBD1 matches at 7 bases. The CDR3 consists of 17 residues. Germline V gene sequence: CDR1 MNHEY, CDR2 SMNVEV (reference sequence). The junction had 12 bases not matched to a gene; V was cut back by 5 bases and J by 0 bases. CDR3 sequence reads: CASSHKSRGFMNTEAFF. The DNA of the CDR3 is TGTGCCAGCAGTCATAAATCCAGGGGGTTTATGAACACTGAAGCTTTCTTT.

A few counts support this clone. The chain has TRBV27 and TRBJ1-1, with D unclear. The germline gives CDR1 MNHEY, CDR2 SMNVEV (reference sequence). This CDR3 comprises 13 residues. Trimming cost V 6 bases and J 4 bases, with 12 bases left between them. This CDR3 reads CASSLRPTTEAFF. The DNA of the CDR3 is TGTGCCAGCAGCCTTCGACCGACCACTGAAGCTTTCTTT.

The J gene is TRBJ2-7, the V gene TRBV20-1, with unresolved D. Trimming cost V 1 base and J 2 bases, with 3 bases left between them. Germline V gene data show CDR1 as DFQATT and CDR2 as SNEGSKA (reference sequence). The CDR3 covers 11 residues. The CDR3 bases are TGCAGTGCTAGAGGGCCCTACGAGCAGTACTTC. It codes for CSARGPYEQYF.

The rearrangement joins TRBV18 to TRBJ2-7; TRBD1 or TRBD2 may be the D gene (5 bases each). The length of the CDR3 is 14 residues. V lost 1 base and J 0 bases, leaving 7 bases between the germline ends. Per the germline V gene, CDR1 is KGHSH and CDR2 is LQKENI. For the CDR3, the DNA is TGTGCCAGCTCACCACGGGACGGCTCCTACGAGCAGTACTTC. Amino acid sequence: CASSPRDGSYEQYF.